Listed here are 25 T cell receptor beta chains from one sample, sequenced in a study of cytomegalovirus exposure and HLA in healthy donors. PCR employed 60 Vbeta and 13 Jbeta primers. The protocol was immunoSEQ multiplex PCR, while the TCRdb copy is restricted to in-frame clones and leaves out a portion. This sample has around 67,000 clones, with more than 75% found just once. Material: PBMCs. These TCRs come from a man aged 18 to 30 in good health and CMV-seropositive.

The J gene is TRBJ1-1, the V gene TRBV30, with TRBD1 matching over 9 bases. The CDR3 totals 15 residues. Germline trimming cut 4 bases from V and 0 bases from J; bases unmatched to any gene: 6. Germline V lookup: CDR1 GTSNPN, CDR2 SVGIG (reference sequence). The CDR3 sequence is CAWMDRGPMNTEAFF. Here the CDR3 DNA reads TGTGCCTGGATGGACAGGGGACCTATGAACACTGAAGCTTTCTTT.

The gene calls are TRBV5-6 and TRBJ1-5; D call uncertain. Trimming pared 0 bases from V and 3 bases from J, leaving 4 bases between. The CDR3 is 13 residues long. Looked up from germline, CDR1 is SGHDT and CDR2 is YYEEEE. The CDR3 is CASSLGANQPQHF. The CDR3 DNA follows: TGTGCCAGCAGCTTGGGGGCCAATCAGCCCCAGCATTTT.

This chain uses TRBV30 with TRBJ1-2; tentatively, D is TRBD1 (6 bases). The length of the CDR3 is 13 residues. V dropped 2 bases and J dropped 4 bases, with 11 bases sitting between them. CDR1 and CDR2 from the germline V gene are GTSNPN and SVGIG (reference sequence). CDR3 region: CAWSPQGPYGYTF. DNA for the CDR3: TGTGCCTGGAGTCCACAGGGTCCCTATGGCTACACCTTC. Combining the CDR3 with reference TRBV30 and TRBJ1-2 gives the whole variable domain SQTIHQWPATLVQPVGSPLSLECTVEGTSNPNLYWYRQAAGRGLQLLFYSVGIGQISSEVPQNLSASRPQDRQFILSSKKLLLSDSGFYLCAWSPQGPYGYTFGSGTRLTVV.

This clone has only a few counts. The chain carries TRBV5-1 and TRBJ1-4, with 8 bases matching TRBD1. Trimming at V came to 0 bases and at J to 3 bases, leaving 1 base not matched to a gene. This CDR3 is built from 15 residues. The V gene's germline CDR1 is SGHRS and CDR2 YFSETQ. In DNA, the CDR3 is TGCGCCAGCAGCTTGGGACAGGGGTCTAATGAAAAACTGTTTTTT. It codes for CASSLGQGSNEKLFF.

The genes are TRBV5-4 and TRBJ1-5; TRBD1 is a possible D gene (6 bases). V lost 4 bases to trimming and J lost 0 bases, with 14 bases between them. The CDR3 consists of 16 residues. Germline V gives CDR1 SGHNT, CDR2 YYREEE (reference sequence). This chain's CDR3 is CASSPEPGDSNQPQHF. DNA for the CDR3: TGTGCCAGCAGCCCCGAGCCAGGGGATAGCAATCAGCCCCAGCATTTT.

The genes are TRBV28 and TRBJ1-1; possible D gene TRBD1, 6 bases. Germline CDR1 is MDHEN and CDR2 is SYDVKM. CDR3 size: 12 residues. The V gene lost 5 bases and the J gene lost 8 bases, with 12 bases spanning the gap. CDR3 in DNA: TGTGCCAGCAGTCTACTAGACAGGGAAGCTTTCTTT. Amino acid sequence: CASSLLDREAFF.

This clone turned up a few times. The J gene is TRBJ2-6, the V gene TRBV2, with D hard to call. Germline V gene sequence: CDR1 SNHLY, CDR2 FYNNEI. The CDR3 length is 14 residues. Trimming cost V 3 bases and J 1 base, with 4 bases left between them. The DNA of the CDR3 is TGTGCCAGCAGTGAGAGGTCTGGGGCCAACGTCCTGACTTTC. Translated: CASSERSGANVLTF.

This rearrangement joins TRBV7-9 to TRBJ2-7; possible D gene TRBD2, 6 bases. The CDR3 spans 14 residues. V lost 5 bases and J 2 bases, leaving 13 bases between the germline ends. Germline CDR1 and CDR2: SEHNR and FQNEAQ (reference sequence). The CDR3 loop reads CASSDRDFPYEQYF. In nucleotides, the CDR3 is TGTGCCAGCAGCGACCGGGACTTCCCCTACGAGCAGTACTTC.

The chain uses TRBV4-1 and TRBJ1-3; D unclear. Deletions cut 0 bases from V and 2 bases from J, with 8 bases between. Looked up from germline, CDR1 is MGHRA and CDR2 is YSYEKL. The CDR3 contains 15 residues. This chain's CDR3 is CASSQDPGTGNTIYF. CDR3 coding DNA: TGCGCCAGCAGCCAAGACCCAGGTACTGGAAACACCATATATTTT.

This clone has only one observation. The chain couples TRBV2 to TRBJ2-5; 9 bases are a match to TRBD2. In germline, CDR1 is SNHLY, CDR2 FYNNEI. This CDR3 is 13 amino acids long. The J segment lost 1 base and the V segment lost 6 bases, leaving 0 bases of the junction unmatched. This CDR3 reads CASRTSGQETQYF. The DNA for the CDR3 is TGTGCCAGCAGGACTAGCGGCCAAGAGACCCAGTACTTC.

The chain employs TRBV10-3 and TRBJ1-1, with D hard to call. The germline V gene encodes CDR1 ENHRY and CDR2 SYGVKD. The CDR3 sequence is 15 residues long. V was cut by 2 bases and J by 0 bases, with 10 bases left in between. The CDR3 DNA is TGTGCCATCAGTGAGGCGCTAATCATGAACACTGAAGCTTTCTTT. Amino acid sequence: CAISEALIMNTEAFF.

The J gene is TRBJ1-2, the V gene TRBV6-5; D is uncertain. The germline gives CDR1 MNHEY, CDR2 SVGAGI. The CDR3 totals 13 residues. The V end lost 6 bases, the J end lost 4 bases, and 12 bases lay between the germline ends. CDR3 sequence: CASRSGEGYGYTF. CDR3 sequence (DNA): TGTGCCAGCAGAAGCGGGGAGGGCTATGGCTACACCTTC.

The J gene is TRBJ2-7, the V gene TRBV5-1; the match to TRBD1 covers 7 bases. The CDR3 runs 13 residues. V lost 4 bases and J lost 2; bases outside the gene matches: 3. Germline V gives CDR1 SGHRS, CDR2 YFSETQ. CDR3 region: CASSATGPYEQYF. CDR3 DNA sequence: TGCGCCAGCAGCGCGACAGGGCCCTACGAGCAGTACTTC.

The CDR3 reads CASSYNSGGYTF. CDR3 nucleotide sequence: TGTGCCAGCAGTTACAATTCAGGAGGCTACACCTTC. The gene calls are TRBV6-5 and TRBJ1-2; no clear D. V lost 2 bases to trimming and J lost 8 bases, with 9 bases between them. The length of the CDR3 is 12 residues. Germline V gives CDR1 MNHEY, CDR2 SVGAGI.

The V and J genes are TRBV28 and TRBJ2-7; no reliable D call. Trimming removed 4 bases at V and 2 bases at J, with 6 bases between. The CDR3 spans 12 residues. Germline V lookup: CDR1 MDHEN, CDR2 SYDVKM. CDR3 residues: CASSYDTYEQYF. The CDR3 bases are TGTGCCAGCAGTTACGACACCTACGAGCAGTACTTC.

This chain connects TRBV6-5 to TRBJ2-3; the D is unclear. The CDR3 is 13 amino acids. Germline values: CDR1 MNHEY, CDR2 SVGAGI. V shed 6 bases and J shed 2 bases, with 9 bases lying between them. DNA for the CDR3: TGTGCCAGCAGCCTTGGCCCCACAGATACGCAGTATTTT. Translation gives CASSLGPTDTQYF.

This chain links TRBV2 with TRBJ2-3; D unclear. Trimming removed 7 bases from V and 4 bases from J, with 18 bases in between. CDR3 size: 15 residues. Germline assignment: CDR1 SNHLY and CDR2 FYNNEI. The CDR3 here is CASTRKSATADTQYF. The CDR3, as DNA: TGTGCCAGCACCCGAAAGAGCGCGACCGCAGATACGCAGTATTTT.

The chain uses TRBV30 and TRBJ1-2, with a possible D match to TRBD1 (6 bases). This CDR3 comprises 13 residues. The germline V and J ends were trimmed by 3 bases and 6 bases, with 14 bases remaining between them. Germline CDR1 is GTSNPN and CDR2 is SVGIG (reference sequence). The CDR3 sequence: CAWSTGQWNGYTF. CDR3 DNA: TGTGCCTGGAGCACTGGACAGTGGAATGGCTACACCTTC. Complete variable domain (other parts from reference TRBV30 and TRBJ1-2): SQTIHQWPATLVQPVGSPLSLECTVEGTSNPNLYWYRQAAGRGLQLLFYSVGIGQISSEVPQNLSASRPQDRQFILSSKKLLLSDSGFYLCAWSTGQWNGYTFGSGTRLTVV.

The chain uses TRBV7-6 and TRBJ2-2, with D unclear. CDR3 length: 14 residues. Germline-derived CDR1 and CDR2 are SGHVS and FNYEAQ. Between the trimmed V and J ends, which lost 6 bases and 0 bases, there was a span of 8 bases. CDR3 amino acids: CASSPTTNTGELFF. CDR3 DNA sequence: TGTGCCAGCAGTCCAACTACGAACACCGGGGAGCTGTTTTTT.

This sequence joins TRBV6-5 and TRBJ2-7, with a weak D call TRBD1 (6 bases). Trimming removed 4 bases at V and 3 bases at J, with 13 bases between. This CDR3 region has 14 residues. Germline assignment: CDR1 MNHEY and CDR2 SVGAGI. Written as DNA, the CDR3 is TGTGCCAGCAGTTTAGGACAGACACGCTACGAGCAGTACTTC. Translated: CASSLGQTRYEQYF.

J is TRBJ1-1 and V is TRBV27; 8 positions match TRBD1. The CDR3 consists of 15 residues. V gave up 2 bases and J gave up 5 bases; unmatched junction bases: 7. The germline gives CDR1 MNHEY, CDR2 SMNVEV (reference sequence). In nucleotides, the CDR3 is TGTGCCAGCAGTTTAGCCCAGGGGGCGCCTACTGAAGCTTTCTTT. It translates to CASSLAQGAPTEAFF.

The V call is TRBV30, the J call TRBJ1-3; D gene unclear. This CDR3 contains 12 residues. The V gene's germline CDR1 is GTSNPN and CDR2 SVGIG (reference sequence). Trimming stripped 6 bases from V and 0 bases from J, with 6 bases between. DNA of the CDR3: TGTGCCTGTTCAGACTCTGGAAACACCATATATTTT. Translating it yields CACSDSGNTIYF.

This chain connects TRBV5-6 to TRBJ2-5, with D uncertain. Germline assignment: CDR1 SGHDT and CDR2 YYEEEE. Trimming left V 2 bases short and J 5 bases short, with 10 bases between. The CDR3 length is 13 residues. The CDR3 sequence is CASSFTNEETQYF. In nucleotides, the CDR3 is TGTGCCAGCAGCTTTACTAATGAGGAGACCCAGTACTTC.

This sequence joins TRBV7-9 and TRBJ2-5; 9 nucleotides align to TRBD1. CDR3 length equals 17 residues. Germline V lookup: CDR1 SEHNR, CDR2 FQNEAQ (reference sequence). The ends lost 1 base at V and 0 bases at J; junction bases unmatched: 6. The CDR3 DNA follows: TGTGCCAGCAGCTTAGGGGGACAGGGACTTAACCAAGAGACCCAGTACTTC. It yields the protein CASSLGGQGLNQETQYF.

The chain combines TRBV18 with TRBJ2-7, with 7 bases matching TRBD1. The CDR3 has 12 amino acids. Trimming removed 3 bases from V and 5 bases from J; junction bases left unmatched: 1. Germline-derived CDR1 and CDR2 are KGHSH and LQKENI. This CDR3 reads CASSPTGNEQYF. The CDR3 region has the DNA TGTGCCAGCTCACCGACAGGGAACGAGCAGTACTTC.